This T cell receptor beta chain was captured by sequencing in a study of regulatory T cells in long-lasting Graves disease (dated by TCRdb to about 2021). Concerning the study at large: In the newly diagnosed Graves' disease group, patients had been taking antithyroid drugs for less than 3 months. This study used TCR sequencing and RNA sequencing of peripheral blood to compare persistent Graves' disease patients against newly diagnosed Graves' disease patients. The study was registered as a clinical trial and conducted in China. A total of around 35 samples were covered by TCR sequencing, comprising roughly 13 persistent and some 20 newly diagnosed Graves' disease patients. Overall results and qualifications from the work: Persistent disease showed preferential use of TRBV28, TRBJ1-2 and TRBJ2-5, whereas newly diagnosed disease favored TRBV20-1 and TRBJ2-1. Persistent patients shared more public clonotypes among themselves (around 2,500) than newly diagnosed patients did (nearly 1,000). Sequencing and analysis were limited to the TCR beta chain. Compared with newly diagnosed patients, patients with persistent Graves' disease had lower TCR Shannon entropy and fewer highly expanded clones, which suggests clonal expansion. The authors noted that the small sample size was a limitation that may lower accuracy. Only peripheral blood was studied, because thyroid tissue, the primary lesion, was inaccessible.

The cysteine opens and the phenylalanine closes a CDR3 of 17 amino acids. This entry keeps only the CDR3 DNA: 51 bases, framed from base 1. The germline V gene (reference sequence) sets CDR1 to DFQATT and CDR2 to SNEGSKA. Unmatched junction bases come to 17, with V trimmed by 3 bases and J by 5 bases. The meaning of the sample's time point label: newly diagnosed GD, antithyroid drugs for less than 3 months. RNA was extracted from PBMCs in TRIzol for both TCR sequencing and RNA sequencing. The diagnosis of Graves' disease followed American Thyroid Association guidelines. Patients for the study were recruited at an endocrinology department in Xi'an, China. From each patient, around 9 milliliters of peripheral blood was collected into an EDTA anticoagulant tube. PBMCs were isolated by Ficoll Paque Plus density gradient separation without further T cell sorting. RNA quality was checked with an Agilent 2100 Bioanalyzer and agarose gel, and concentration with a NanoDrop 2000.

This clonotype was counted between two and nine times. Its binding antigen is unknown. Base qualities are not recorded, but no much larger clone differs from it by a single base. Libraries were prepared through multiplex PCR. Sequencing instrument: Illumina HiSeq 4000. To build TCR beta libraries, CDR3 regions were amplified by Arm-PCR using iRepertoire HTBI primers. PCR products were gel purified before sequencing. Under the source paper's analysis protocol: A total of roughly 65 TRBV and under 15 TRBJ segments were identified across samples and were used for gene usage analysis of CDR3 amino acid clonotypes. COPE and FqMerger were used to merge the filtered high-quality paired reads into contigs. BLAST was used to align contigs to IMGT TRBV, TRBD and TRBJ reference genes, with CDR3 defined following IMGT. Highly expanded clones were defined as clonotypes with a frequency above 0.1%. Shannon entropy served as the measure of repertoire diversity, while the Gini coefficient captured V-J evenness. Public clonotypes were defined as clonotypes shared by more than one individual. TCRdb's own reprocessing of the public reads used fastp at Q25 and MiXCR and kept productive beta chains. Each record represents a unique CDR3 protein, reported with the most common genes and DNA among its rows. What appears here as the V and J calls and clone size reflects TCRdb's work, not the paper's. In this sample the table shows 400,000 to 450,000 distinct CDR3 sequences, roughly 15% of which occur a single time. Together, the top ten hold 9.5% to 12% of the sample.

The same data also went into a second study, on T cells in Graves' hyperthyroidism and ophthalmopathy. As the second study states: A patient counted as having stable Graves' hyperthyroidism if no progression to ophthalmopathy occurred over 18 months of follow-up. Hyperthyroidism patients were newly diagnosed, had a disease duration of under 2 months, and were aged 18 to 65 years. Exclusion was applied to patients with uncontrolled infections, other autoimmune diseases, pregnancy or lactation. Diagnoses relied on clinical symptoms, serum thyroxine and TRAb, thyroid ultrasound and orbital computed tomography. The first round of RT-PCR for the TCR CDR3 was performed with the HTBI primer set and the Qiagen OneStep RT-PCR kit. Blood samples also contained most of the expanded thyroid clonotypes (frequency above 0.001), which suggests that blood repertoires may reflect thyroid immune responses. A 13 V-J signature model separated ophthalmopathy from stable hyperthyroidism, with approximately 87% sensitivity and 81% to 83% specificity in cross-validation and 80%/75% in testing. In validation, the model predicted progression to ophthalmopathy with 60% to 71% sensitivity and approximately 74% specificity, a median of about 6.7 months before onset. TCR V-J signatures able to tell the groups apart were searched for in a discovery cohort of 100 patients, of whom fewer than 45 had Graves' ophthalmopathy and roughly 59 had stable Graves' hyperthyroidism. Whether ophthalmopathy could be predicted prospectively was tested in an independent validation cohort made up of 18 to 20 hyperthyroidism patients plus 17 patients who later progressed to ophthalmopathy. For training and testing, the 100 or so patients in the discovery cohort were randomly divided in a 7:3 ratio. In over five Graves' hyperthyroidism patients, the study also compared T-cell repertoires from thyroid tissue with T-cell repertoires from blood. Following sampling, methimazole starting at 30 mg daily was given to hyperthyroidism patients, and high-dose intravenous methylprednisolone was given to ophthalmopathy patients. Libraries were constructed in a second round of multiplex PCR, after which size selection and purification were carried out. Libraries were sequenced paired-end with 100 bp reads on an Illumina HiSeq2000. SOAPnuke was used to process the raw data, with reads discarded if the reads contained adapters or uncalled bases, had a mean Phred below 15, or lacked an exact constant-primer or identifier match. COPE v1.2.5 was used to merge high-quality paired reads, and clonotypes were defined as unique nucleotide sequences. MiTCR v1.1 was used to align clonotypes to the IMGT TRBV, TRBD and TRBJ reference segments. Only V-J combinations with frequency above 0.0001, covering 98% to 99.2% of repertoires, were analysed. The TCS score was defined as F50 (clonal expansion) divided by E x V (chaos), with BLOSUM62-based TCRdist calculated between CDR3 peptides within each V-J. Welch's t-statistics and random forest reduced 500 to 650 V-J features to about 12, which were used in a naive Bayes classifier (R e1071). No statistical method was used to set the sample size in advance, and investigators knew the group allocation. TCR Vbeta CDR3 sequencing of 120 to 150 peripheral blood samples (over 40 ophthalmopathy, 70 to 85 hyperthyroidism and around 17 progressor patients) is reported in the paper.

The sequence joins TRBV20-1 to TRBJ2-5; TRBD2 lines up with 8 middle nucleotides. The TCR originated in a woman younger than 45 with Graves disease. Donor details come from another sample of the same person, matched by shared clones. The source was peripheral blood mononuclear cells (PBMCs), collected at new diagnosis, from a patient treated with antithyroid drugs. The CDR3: CSARDTAGVVLWETQYF. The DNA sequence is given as TGCAGTGCTAGGGATACAGCGGGAGTGGTTCTATGGGAGACCCAGTACTTC.